What follows are 30 T cell receptor beta chains derived from one specimen sequenced in a study of cytomegalovirus exposure and HLA in healthy donors. PCR used 60 Vbeta primers and 13 Jbeta primers. The repertoire was sequenced with immunoSEQ multiplex PCR; TCRdb's copy has only in-frame clones and lacks some. The sample holds 200,000 or so clones, roughly 80% seen once. The sample taken for sequencing was PBMCs. Source of these receptors: a male donor in good health and CMV-seropositive.

The chain is built from TRBV5-6 and TRBJ1-2; D is perhaps TRBD1 (6 bases). Germline loops: CDR1 SGHDT, CDR2 YYEEEE. The CDR3 sequence is 14 residues long. V was trimmed by 5 bases and J by 4 bases, leaving 15 bases between them. This chain's CDR3 is CASREGGGIYGYTF. The CDR3 nucleotides are TGTGCCAGCAGGGAGGGAGGGGGGATCTATGGCTACACCTTC.

V is TRBV18 and J is TRBJ2-7; TRBD2 aligns across 13 bases. Per germline, CDR1 KGHSH and CDR2 LQKENI. The CDR3 is made up of 15 amino acids. The ends lost 6 bases at V and 0 bases at J; junction bases unmatched: 2. CDR3 in DNA: TGTGCCAGCTCCGGGACTAGCGGGGTCTCCTACGAGCAGTACTTC. Protein product: CASSGTSGVSYEQYF.

As concerns this clone: A read error may account for a junction end that differs from germline. The gene calls are TRBV7-7 and TRBJ1-1; TRBD1 might be the D (5 bases). Germline V lookup: CDR1 SSHAT, CDR2 FNYEAQ (reference sequence). The CDR3 is 18 amino acids. The CDR3 region has the DNA TGTGCTAGCACCATAGTGGGGGGGAGTGGAGCAATGAACACTGAAGCTTTCTTT. Amino acids: CASTIVGGSGAMNTEAFF.

The chain recombines TRBV9 with TRBJ1-2; 8 positions match TRBD1. The CDR3 contains 14 residues. J was trimmed by 3 bases and V by 4 bases; bases with no gene match: 5. CDR1 SGDLS and CDR2 YYNGEE come from the germline V gene. CDR3 amino acids: CASSSSTGDYGYTF. The DNA for the CDR3 is TGTGCCAGCAGCTCCTCGACAGGGGACTATGGCTACACCTTC.

The CDR3 spells CSAWTGGSSGGTQYF. As DNA, the CDR3 is TGCAGCGCATGGACAGGTGGATCGTCCGGGGGGACCCAGTACTTC. The V call is TRBV29-1, the J call TRBJ2-5, with a possible D match to TRBD1 (7 bases). V lost 7 bases to trimming and J lost 7 bases, with 25 bases between them. This CDR3 has 15 residues. CDR1 and CDR2 (germline): SQVTM, ANQGSEA.

V gene TRBV6-1 combines with J gene TRBJ2-5; maybe TRBD1 (5 bases). V was clipped by 8 bases and J by 4 bases, with 17 bases between them. The CDR3 extends over 14 amino acids. Germline CDR1 MNHNS, CDR2 SASEGT. CDR3 DNA: TGTGCCAGCTCTCAGGTCCCAAGGGGAGAGACCCAGTACTTC. Its protein product is CASSQVPRGETQYF.

This sequence joins TRBV7-6 and TRBJ1-1; no definite D call. Germline CDR1 reads SGHVS; CDR2 reads FNYEAQ. The CDR3 spans 17 residues. V lost 1 base to trimming and J lost 0 bases, with 15 bases between them. The CDR3, as DNA: TGTGCCAGCAGCTTAGAACTTTCAGGACTAATGAACACTGAAGCTTTCTTT. Protein product: CASSLELSGLMNTEAFF.

This clone has just a few counts. V and J are TRBV4-2 and TRBJ2-1, with D possibly TRBD1 on 5 matching bases. CDR1 LGHNA and CDR2 YNFKEQ come from the germline V gene. This CDR3 region has 14 residues. The V gene lost 1 base and the J gene lost 5 bases, with 9 bases spanning the gap. The CDR3 loop is CASSQVDINNEQFF. CDR3 bases: TGTGCCAGCAGCCAAGTGGACATAAACAATGAGCAGTTCTTC.

The V and J genes are TRBV15 and TRBJ1-2; D call uncertain. The ends were cut back, 6 bases at V and 8 bases at J, with 25 bases in the middle. The length of the CDR3 is 16 residues. Germline V lookup: CDR1 LNHNV, CDR2 YYDKDF (reference sequence). In nucleotides, the CDR3 is TGTGCCACCAGTTATAGCCCCGGAGAGGCCTTAAGGGGCTACACCTTC. Protein: CATSYSPGEALRGYTF. The full variable domain, rest sourced from reference TRBV15 and TRBJ1-2, is DAMVIQNPRYQVTQFGKPVTLSCSQTLNHNVMYWYQQKSSQAPKLLFHYYDKDFNNEADTPDNFQSRRPNTSFCFLDIRSPGLGDTAMYLCATSYSPGEALRGYTFGSGTRLTVV.

V is TRBV28 and J is TRBJ1-1; a weak D match, TRBD1 (5 bases). Germline CDR1 is MDHEN and CDR2 is SYDVKM. The CDR3 sequence is 15 residues long. The V end was cut by 3 bases, the J end by 0 bases, with 11 bases between. DNA for the CDR3: TGTGCCAGCAGTTTGGCGACAGCCATGAACACTGAAGCTTTCTTT. Translation: CASSLATAMNTEAFF. Complete variable domain (other parts from reference TRBV28 and TRBJ1-1): DVKVTQSSRYLVKRTGEKVFLECVQDMDHENMFWYRQDPGLGLRLIYFSYDVKMKEKGDIPEGYSVSREKKERFSLILESASTNQTSMYLCASSLATAMNTEAFFGQGTRLTVV.

This rearrangement joins TRBV4-2 to TRBJ1-1; TRBD1 aligns across 10 bases. Germline assignment: CDR1 LGHNA and CDR2 YNFKEQ. CDR3 length equals 15 residues. V lost 3 bases to trimming and J lost 5 bases; unmatched junction nucleotides: 6. The CDR3, as DNA: TGTGCCAGCAGCCAGCAGACAGGGGGCGGAACTGAAGCTTTCTTT. It specifies CASSQQTGGGTEAFF.

The chain uses TRBV19 and TRBJ1-2; D ambiguous. Germline V gives CDR1 LNHDA, CDR2 SQIVND (reference sequence). The CDR3 length is 14 residues. V was trimmed by 5 bases and J by 1 base, leaving 11 bases between them. The chain's CDR3 is CASSGSRGNYGYTF. CDR3 sequence (DNA): TGTGCCAGTAGTGGATCCCGGGGTAACTATGGCTACACCTTC. Looking up the rest from reference TRBV19 and TRBJ1-2 gives the full variable domain: DGGITQSPKYLFRKEGQNVTLSCEQNLNHDAMYWYRQDPGQGLRLIYYSQIVNDFQKGDIAEGYSVSREKKESFPLTVTSAQKNPTAFYLCASSGSRGNYGYTFGSGTRLTVV.

The chain is built from TRBV7-2 and TRBJ1-5; 7 nucleotides align to TRBD1. Germline V gives CDR1 SGHTA, CDR2 FQGNSA. V lost 5 bases to trimming and J lost 5 bases; unmatched junction nucleotides: 6. The CDR3 totals 14 residues. The CDR3 region has the DNA TGTGCCAGCAGCCACCGGGACAGATATCAGCCCCAGCATTTT. It specifies CASSHRDRYQPQHF.

The V and J genes are TRBV5-6 and TRBJ1-1, with D possibly matching TRBD1 (5 bases). Trimming shortened V by 4 bases and J by 4 bases, and 17 bases separated the two germline ends. CDR1 and CDR2 from the germline V gene are SGHDT and YYEEEE. CDR3 length: 15 residues. CDR3 loop: CASSPRPGRGTEAFF. Here the CDR3 DNA reads TGTGCCAGCAGCCCTCGGCCCGGGAGGGGCACTGAAGCTTTCTTT.

V usage is TRBV18 and J usage is TRBJ2-3; D gene unclear. The CDR3 covers 16 residues. V was cut by 3 bases and J by 0 bases, with 13 bases left in between. Germline-derived CDR1 and CDR2 are KGHSH and LQKENI. CDR3 protein: CASSPGVGASTDTQYF. In DNA form, the CDR3 reads TGTGCCAGCTCACCTGGTGTTGGAGCTAGCACAGATACGCAGTATTTT.

V usage is TRBV5-4 and J usage is TRBJ2-7; the D is unclear. This CDR3 spans 13 amino acids. Trimming removed 4 bases from V and 2 bases from J, with 10 bases in between. Germline CDR1 is SGHNT and CDR2 is YYREEE (reference sequence). CDR3 DNA sequence: TGTGCCAGCAGCCGAGACTGGGCCTACGAGCAGTACTTC. This codes for CASSRDWAYEQYF.

CDR3 DNA sequence: TGTGCCAGCTCACCCGGACAGACGAACACTGAAGCTTTCTTT. Translating it yields CASSPGQTNTEAFF. The V call is TRBV18, the J call TRBJ1-1; maybe TRBD1 (6 bases). The CDR3 consists of 14 residues. V lost 3 bases and J lost 1, with 9 bases in between. Germline CDR1 is KGHSH and CDR2 is LQKENI.

The chain recombines TRBV9 with TRBJ1-2; weak D call: TRBD1 (6 bases). This CDR3 region has 16 residues. Trimming stripped 3 bases from V and 3 bases from J, with 18 bases between. Germline CDR1 SGDLS, CDR2 YYNGEE. CDR3 in amino acids: CASSGPLQGTYYGYTF. The DNA of the CDR3 is TGTGCCAGCAGCGGTCCCTTACAGGGAACCTACTATGGCTACACCTTC.

Only one count was recorded for this clone. V usage is TRBV27 and J usage is TRBJ2-1; 14 positions agree with TRBD2. Germline V CDR1 and CDR2: MNHEY, SMNVEV (reference sequence). The CDR3 covers 17 residues. The V gene end was trimmed by 6 bases and the J gene end by 6 bases; junction bases not matched to a gene: 10. CDR3 in amino acids: CASRDHGGLAGGNEQFF. CDR3 in DNA: TGTGCCAGCAGGGATCACGGTGGACTAGCGGGAGGCAATGAGCAGTTCTTC.

The chain recombines TRBV9 with TRBJ1-2; 8 nucleotides match TRBD1. The CDR3 length is 14 residues. Germline V gene lookup returns CDR1 SGDLS and CDR2 YYNGEE. The trim removed 0 bases at V and 8 bases at J, leaving 6 bases unmatched. CDR3 amino acids: CASSVDQGARGYTF. CDR3 sequence (DNA): TGTGCCAGCAGCGTAGATCAGGGGGCGCGCGGCTACACCTTC.

The V call is TRBV5-6, the J call TRBJ1-6; D possibly corresponds to TRBD1 (5 bases). Trimming removed 3 bases from V and 3 bases from J, with 16 bases in between. The CDR3 consists of 17 residues. The germline CDR1 and CDR2 sequences are SGHDT and YYEEEE. CDR3 DNA: TGTGCCAGCAGCTCATGGGGGGAAAAGGGCTATAATTCACCCCTCCACTTT. This encodes CASSSWGEKGYNSPLHF.

This clone was seen just once. CDR3 region: CASSLEGAQKEQYF. Written as DNA, the CDR3 is TGTGCCAGCAGCTTAGAAGGGGCTCAGAAAGAGCAGTACTTC. This chain links TRBV7-2 with TRBJ2-7; TRBD1 might be the D (5 bases). This CDR3 has 14 amino acids. Germline CDR1 reads SGHTA; CDR2 reads FQGNSA. V lost 1 base and J 7 bases, leaving 14 bases between the germline ends.

The genes are TRBV4-1 and TRBJ1-1; D remains ambiguous. Germline V gene data show CDR1 as MGHRA and CDR2 as YSYEKL. V was clipped by 1 base and J by 3 bases, with 12 bases between them. This CDR3 spans 15 amino acids. DNA for the CDR3: TGCGCCAGCAGCCAAGCCCCGGGAAGAGACACTGAAGCTTTCTTT. Translation: CASSQAPGRDTEAFF.

This sequence joins TRBV5-6 and TRBJ2-5; D gene ambiguous. Trimming took off 4 bases at V and 5 bases at J, with 9 bases between the two ends. Per germline, CDR1 SGHDT and CDR2 YYEEEE. The CDR3 covers 12 residues. The CDR3 DNA follows: TGTGCCAGCAGCAGAGTCGCGGAGACCCAGTACTTC. As protein: CASSRVAETQYF.

V is TRBV2 and J is TRBJ1-1, with D unclear. There are 13 residues in the CDR3. The V gene's germline CDR1 is SNHLY and CDR2 FYNNEI. V was shortened by 10 bases and J by 4 bases, with 16 bases between the two germline ends. CDR3 region: CATKSARGTEAFF. The CDR3 DNA reads as TGTGCCACCAAATCGGCGCGGGGCACTGAAGCTTTCTTT. Drawing the rest from reference TRBV2 and TRBJ1-1, the complete variable domain is EPEVTQTPSHQVTQMGQEVILRCVPISNHLYFYWYRQILGQKVEFLVSFYNNEISEKSEIFDDQFSVERPDGSNFTLKIRSTKLEDSAMYFCATKSARGTEAFFGQGTRLTVV.

This chain joins TRBV25-1 and TRBJ2-1; the match to TRBD2 covers 10 bases. After removal of 5 bases from V and 6 bases from J, the junction contained 10 bases not matched to a gene. Germline V gene lookup returns CDR1 MGHDK and CDR2 SYGVNS. The CDR3 has 16 residues. The DNA for the CDR3 is TGTGCCAGCAGTCCTTGGACTAGCGGAAAGTTCAATGAGCAGTTCTTC. This translates into CASSPWTSGKFNEQFF.

The rearrangement links TRBV28 to TRBJ2-7; 10 bases line up with TRBD1. Trimming at V came to 4 bases and at J to 3 bases, leaving 9 bases not matched to a gene. This CDR3 is 16 amino acids long. Germline lookup yields CDR1 MDHEN and CDR2 SYDVKM. In DNA form, the CDR3 reads TGTGCCAGCAGTTCCACCTCGGGGACAGGGGTCTACGAGCAGTACTTC. This encodes CASSSTSGTGVYEQYF.

This clone has just one count. The genes are TRBV23-1 and TRBJ2-7; unclear D gene. TRBV23-1 is noted as an ORF with a role that remains uncertain. Between the trimmed V and J ends, which lost 1 base and 3 bases, there was a span of 16 bases. The CDR3 spans 16 residues. The CDR3 nucleotides are TGCGCCAGCAGTCAATATAGGCCAGACAAATACTACGAGCAGTACTTC. Its protein is CASSQYRPDKYYEQYF.

The rearrangement links TRBV19 to TRBJ1-1; the match to TRBD1 covers 11 bases. The CDR3 has 14 amino acids. With 3 bases clipped from V and 4 bases from J, the junction kept 1 base outside the gene matches. CDR1 and CDR2 (germline): LNHDA, SQIVND (reference sequence). The CDR3 DNA reads TGTGCCAGTAGTATCGGGACAGGGGGCACTGAAGCTTTCTTT. Protein: CASSIGTGGTEAFF.

The count of this clone is one. The rearrangement uses TRBV9 and TRBJ2-2; no reliable D call. V lost 0 bases and J lost 3, with 6 bases in between. The CDR3 totals 14 residues. Germline lookup yields CDR1 SGDLS and CDR2 YYNGEE. CDR3 DNA: TGTGCCAGCAGCGTAGGCCCGGACACCGGGGAGCTGTTTTTT. Residues: CASSVGPDTGELFF.